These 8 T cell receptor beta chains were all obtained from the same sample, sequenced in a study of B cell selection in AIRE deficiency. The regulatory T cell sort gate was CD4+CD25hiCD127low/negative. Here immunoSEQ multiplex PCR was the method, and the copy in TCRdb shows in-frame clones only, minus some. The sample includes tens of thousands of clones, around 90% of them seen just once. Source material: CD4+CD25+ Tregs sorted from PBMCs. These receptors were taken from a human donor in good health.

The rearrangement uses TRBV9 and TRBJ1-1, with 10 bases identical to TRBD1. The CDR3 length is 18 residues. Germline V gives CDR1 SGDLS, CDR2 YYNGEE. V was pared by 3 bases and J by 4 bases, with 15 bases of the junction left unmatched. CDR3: CASSEEPGQGKGATEAFF. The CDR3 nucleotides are TGTGCCAGCAGCGAGGAACCGGGACAGGGGAAAGGAGCCACTGAAGCTTTCTTT.

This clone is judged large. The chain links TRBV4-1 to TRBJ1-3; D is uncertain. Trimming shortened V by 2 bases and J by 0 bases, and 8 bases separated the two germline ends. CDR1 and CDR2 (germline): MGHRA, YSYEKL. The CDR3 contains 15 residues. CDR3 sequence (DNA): TGCGCCAGCAGCCAAAGAGCGATCTCTGGAAACACCATATATTTT. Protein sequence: CASSQRAISGNTIYF.

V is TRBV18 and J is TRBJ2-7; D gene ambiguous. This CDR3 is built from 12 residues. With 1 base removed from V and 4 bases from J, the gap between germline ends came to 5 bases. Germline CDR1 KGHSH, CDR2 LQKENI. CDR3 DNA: TGTGCCAGCTCACCACAGGCGTACGAGCAGTACTTC. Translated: CASSPQAYEQYF.

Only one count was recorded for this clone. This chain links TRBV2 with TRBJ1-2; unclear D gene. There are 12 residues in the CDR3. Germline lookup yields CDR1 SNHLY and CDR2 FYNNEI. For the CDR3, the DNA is TGTGTCACCATACCAGGCGACTATGGCTACACCTTC. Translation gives CVTIPGDYGYTF.

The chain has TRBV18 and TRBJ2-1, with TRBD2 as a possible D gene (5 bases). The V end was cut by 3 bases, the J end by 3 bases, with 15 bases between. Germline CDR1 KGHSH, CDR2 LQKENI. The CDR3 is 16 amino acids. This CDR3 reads CASSPEGRANYNEQFF. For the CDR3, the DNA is TGTGCCAGCTCACCGGAAGGGCGGGCCAACTACAATGAGCAGTTCTTC.

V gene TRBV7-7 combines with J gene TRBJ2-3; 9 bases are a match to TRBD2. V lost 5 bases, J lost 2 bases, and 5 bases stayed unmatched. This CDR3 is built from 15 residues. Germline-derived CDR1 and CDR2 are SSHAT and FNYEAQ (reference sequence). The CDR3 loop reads CASSAAGGNTDTQYF. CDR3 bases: TGTGCCAGCAGCGCCGCGGGGGGGAACACAGATACGCAGTATTTT.

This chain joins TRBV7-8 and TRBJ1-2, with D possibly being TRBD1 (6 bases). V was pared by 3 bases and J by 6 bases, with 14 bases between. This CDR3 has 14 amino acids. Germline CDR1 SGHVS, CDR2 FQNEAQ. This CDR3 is CASSFREGGHGYTF. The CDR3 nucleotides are TGTGCCAGCAGCTTCCGAGAGGGGGGGCATGGCTACACCTTC.

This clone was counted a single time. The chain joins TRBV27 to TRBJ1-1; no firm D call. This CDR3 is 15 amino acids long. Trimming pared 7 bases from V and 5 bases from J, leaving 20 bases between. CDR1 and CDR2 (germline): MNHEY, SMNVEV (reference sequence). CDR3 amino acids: CASTPLGWSQTEAFF. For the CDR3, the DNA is TGTGCCAGCACCCCCTTAGGGTGGTCACAGACTGAAGCTTTCTTT.